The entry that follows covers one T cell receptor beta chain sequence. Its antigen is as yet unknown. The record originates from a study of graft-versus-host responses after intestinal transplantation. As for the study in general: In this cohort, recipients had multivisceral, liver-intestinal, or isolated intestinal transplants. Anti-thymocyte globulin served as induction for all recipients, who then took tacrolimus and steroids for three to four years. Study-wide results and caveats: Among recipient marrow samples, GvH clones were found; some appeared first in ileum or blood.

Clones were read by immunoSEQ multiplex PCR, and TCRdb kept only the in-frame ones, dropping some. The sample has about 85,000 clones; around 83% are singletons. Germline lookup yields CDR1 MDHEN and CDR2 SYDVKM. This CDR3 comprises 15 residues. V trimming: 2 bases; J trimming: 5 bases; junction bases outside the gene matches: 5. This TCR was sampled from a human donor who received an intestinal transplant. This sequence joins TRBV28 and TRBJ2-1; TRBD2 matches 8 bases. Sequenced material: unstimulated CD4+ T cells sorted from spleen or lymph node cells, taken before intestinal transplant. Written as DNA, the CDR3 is TGTGCCAGCAGTTTAGGCGGGGGGACCCACAATGAGCAGTTCTTC. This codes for CASSLGGGTHNEQFF.